This TCR beta chain came from a study of T-cell reconstitution after alpha-beta-depleted transplantation in children. For TCRbeta, the library was prepared with unique molecular identifiers. Via MiXCR, TCRdb re-called the PCR reads, giving one row per CDR3 protein. This sample has about 190,000 distinct CDR3 sequences, with approximately 6.8% found just once. The CDR3 is made up of 15 amino acids. CDR1 and CDR2 from the germline V gene are SGDLS and YYNGEE. Trimming pared 4 bases from V and 1 base from J, leaving 14 bases between. V usage is TRBV9 and J usage is TRBJ1-1; TRBD1 might be the D (5 bases). Sample: PBMCs from the stem cell graft donor, taken from the stem cell graft. The receptor comes from a human donor who donated a stem cell graft to a child with Wiskott-Aldrich syndrome. The CDR3 bases are TGTGCCAGCAGCAGGGACCTCCCTGCGAACACTGAAGCTTTCTTT. This codes for CASSRDLPANTEAFF.